This passage covers 17 T cell receptor beta chains from one sample sequenced in a study of metastatic and nonmetastatic thyroid tumors. Ahead of thyroid surgery, no patient had received treatment of any kind. With MiXCR, TCRdb called clones anew from the PCR reads. The data show about 60,000 clones, with around 15% seen just once and about 9.4% held by the top ten. The sequencing sample was made of blood. The source of these receptors is a male donor with papillary thyroid cancer or a benign thyroid nodule (not recorded which). Some clones in this sample may be carry-over from other donors' samples.

This clone was counted many times. V is TRBV6-6 and J is TRBJ2-1; 9 positions agree with TRBD2. The CDR3 consists of 16 residues. Germline assignment: CDR1 MNHNY and CDR2 SVGAGI (reference sequence). The V and J ends lost 4 bases and 3 bases, in that order; junction bases with no gene match: 7. In nucleotides, the CDR3 is TGTGCCAGCAGTTCCCATAGCGGGGGCCACTACAATGAGCAGTTCTTC. This codes for CASSSHSGGHYNEQFF.

This clone was picked up many times. This rearrangement joins TRBV6-1 to TRBJ1-5; D might be TRBD1 (5 bases). The CDR3 length is 16 residues. Per germline, CDR1 MNHNS and CDR2 SASEGT. V was trimmed by 4 bases and J by 4 bases, leaving 17 bases between them. The DNA of the CDR3 is TGTGCCAGCAGTGTGGGCAAAGGGGTAGGAAATCAGCCCCAGCATTTT. Translated, it gives CASSVGKGVGNQPQHF.

This clone was recorded many times. The chain is built from TRBV6-4 and TRBJ2-1, with D tentatively TRBD2 (5 bases). The germline V and J ends were trimmed by 6 bases and 7 bases, with 19 bases remaining between them. The CDR3 extends over 15 amino acids. Per the germline V gene, CDR1 is MRHNA and CDR2 is SNTAGT. Here the CDR3 reads CASSAEGPGGNEQFF. The CDR3 DNA reads as TGTGCCAGCAGCGCCGAGGGCCCAGGTGGGAATGAGCAGTTCTTC.

This clone was detected ten times or more. The chain links TRBV12-3 or TRBV12-4 to TRBJ2-1, with D possibly matching TRBD2 (7 bases). Trimming took off 7 bases at V and 6 bases at J, with 19 bases between the two ends. The CDR3 has 15 amino acids. The CDR3 here is CASNGGLAALNEQFF. Here the CDR3 DNA reads TGTGCCAGCAATGGGGGGCTAGCGGCCCTCAATGAGCAGTTCTTC.

This clone was seen repeatedly, ten times or more. The rearrangement uses TRBV2 and TRBJ2-7; 7 nucleotides align to TRBD1. The V gene's germline CDR1 is SNHLY and CDR2 FYNNEI. The CDR3 is made up of 15 amino acids. The ends lost 7 bases at V and 4 bases at J; junction bases unmatched: 13. The CDR3 DNA reads TGTGCCAGCATTCCCGGGACAGCCGCTTCTTACGAGCAGTACTTC. Amino acids: CASIPGTAASYEQYF.

This clone was detected a few times. The chain recombines TRBV10-3 with TRBJ1-1; no firm D call. CDR1 is ENHRY, CDR2 SYGVKD, per germline. CDR3 length: 16 amino acids. Trimming took 5 bases from V and 3 from J, leaving 19 bases between them. The CDR3 DNA reads TGTGCCATCAGTTGCGGATCAGTCTCAAGGTACACTGAAGCTTTCTTT. It yields the protein CAISCGSVSRYTEAFF.

This clone was counted between two and nine times. Since a much larger clone is just one base distant, this may be a read error. V usage is TRBV9 and J usage is TRBJ2-2, with 9 bases that match TRBD1. Per the germline V gene, CDR1 is SGDLS and CDR2 is YYNGEE. The CDR3 has 15 residues. The CDR3 here is CASKSGTGNTWELFF. CDR3 sequence (DNA): TGTGCCAGCAAATCCGGGACAGGGAACACCTGGGAGCTGTTTTTT.

This clone has at least ten counts. This chain connects TRBV9 to TRBJ1-6, with unresolved D. CDR3 length: 14 residues. V was trimmed by 2 bases and J by 5 bases, leaving 8 bases between them. Germline V CDR1 and CDR2: SGDLS, YYNGEE. The CDR3 bases are TGTGCCAGCAGCGTGGGTCACGATAATTCACCCCTCCACTTT. Its protein is CASSVGHDNSPLHF. The whole variable domain, filled in from reference TRBV9 and TRBJ1-6, reads DSGVTQTPKHLITATGQRVTLRCSPRSGDLSVYWYQQSLDQGLQFLIQYYNGEERAKGNILERFSAQQFPDLHSELNLSSLELGDSALYFCASSVGHDNSPLHFGNGTRLTVT.

This clone has ten or more counts. The rearrangement uses TRBV6-1 and TRBJ2-3, with D possibly being TRBD2 (6 bases). The CDR3 is 16 residues long. V was trimmed by 5 bases and J by 5 bases, leaving 20 bases between them. From germline, CDR1 is MNHNS and CDR2 SASEGT. The DNA of the CDR3 is TGTGCCAGCAGTTCGGGCGGGGCCGTTCGGGGAGATACGCAGTATTTT. It is translated as CASSSGGAVRGDTQYF.

This clone was seen repeatedly, ten times or more. The chain links TRBV2 to TRBJ1-3, with D uncertain. The CDR3 runs 13 residues. The V end lost 3 bases, the J end lost 0 bases, and 3 bases lay between the germline ends. Germline V lookup: CDR1 SNHLY, CDR2 FYNNEI. The CDR3 coding sequence is TGTGCCAGCAGTGACAGCTCTGGAAACACCATATATTTT. It is translated as CASSDSSGNTIYF.

Of note for this clone: This may arise from a read error, as a much more abundant clone is one base away. V usage is TRBV7-3 and J usage is TRBJ2-1; D may be TRBD1 or TRBD2 (5 bases each). The germline CDR1 and CDR2 sequences are SGHTA and FQGTGA. The CDR3 extends over 14 amino acids. V gave up 5 bases and J gave up 12 bases, with 20 bases separating them. The CDR3 sequence: CASSPGKGAGAQFF. The CDR3 DNA is TGTGCCAGCAGCCCCGGGAAAGGGGCGGGTGCGCAGTTCTTC. Complete variable domain (other parts from reference TRBV7-3 and TRBJ2-1): GAGVSQTPSNKVTEKGKYVELRCDPISGHTALYWYRQSLGQGPEFLIYFQGTGAADDSGLPNDRFFAVRPEGSVSTLKIQRTERGDSAVYLCASSPGKGAGAQFFGPGTRLTVL.

This clone was detected many times. Other nucleotide sequences from this sample produce the same CDR3. The chain employs TRBV6-1 and TRBJ2-2, with 10 bases identical to TRBD1. Germline assignment: CDR1 MNHNS and CDR2 SASEGT. V shed 6 bases and J 6 bases; nucleotides not matched to a gene: 7. This CDR3 is 15 amino acids long. CDR3 nucleotide sequence: TGTGCCAGCAGCCCCGGGACAGGGGCATCCGGGGAGCTGTTTTTT. It encodes CASSPGTGASGELFF.

A few counts support this clone. A single base separates this from a much larger clone, so it may be a read error. The chain has TRBV24-1 and TRBJ2-3, with D uncertain. This CDR3 contains 18 residues. Germline CDR1 reads KGHDR; CDR2 reads SFDVKD. Trimming pared 4 bases from V and 0 bases from J, leaving 19 bases between. This chain's CDR3 is CATSDRYSENPSTDTQYF. The CDR3 bases are TGTGCCACCAGTGACCGGTACAGTGAAAACCCTAGCACAGATACGCAGTATTTT.

This clone turned up a few times. Germline is not matched at one junction end, which may reflect a read error. The V and J genes are TRBV14 and TRBJ2-7; 12 bases line up with TRBD2. This CDR3 has 15 amino acids. The germline gives CDR1 SGHDN, CDR2 FVKESK. Here the CDR3 reads CASRQDLAGGREQYF. The CDR3 nucleotides are TGTGCCAGCAGACAAGATCTAGCGGGGGGGCGAGAGCAGTACTTC.

This clone was seen only a few times. Different DNA sequences within this sample yield the same CDR3. The chain combines TRBV27 with TRBJ2-1, with unresolved D. The V gene lost 10 bases and the J gene lost 3 bases, with 22 bases spanning the gap. Per germline, CDR1 MNHEY and CDR2 SMNVEV (reference sequence). The CDR3 loop spans 16 amino acids. The CDR3 region is CAISSGAIGGYNEQFF. The CDR3 DNA reads TGTGCCATCTCATCAGGTGCTATCGGTGGCTACAATGAGCAGTTCTTC.

This clone was detected a few times. The identical CDR3 is also encoded by other nucleotide sequences in the sample. The rearrangement uses TRBV28 and TRBJ2-1; TRBD1 aligns across 10 bases. Per germline, CDR1 MDHEN and CDR2 SYDVKM. The J segment lost 4 bases and the V segment lost 6 bases, leaving 12 bases of the junction unmatched. The CDR3 runs to 17 residues. The CDR3 loop reads CASSPGQGELSYNEQFF. The CDR3 nucleotides read TGTGCCAGCAGCCCAGGACAGGGGGAATTGTCGTACAATGAGCAGTTCTTC.

This sequence joins TRBV30 and TRBJ1-1, with D perhaps TRBD1 (6 bases). The CDR3 sequence is 14 residues long. Germline CDR1 GTSNPN, CDR2 SVGIG (reference sequence). Trimming pared 4 bases from V and 3 bases from J, leaving 15 bases between. CDR3 sequence reads: CAWTMNRVYTEAFF. For the CDR3, the DNA is TGTGCCTGGACGATGAACAGGGTCTACACTGAAGCTTTCTTT.